Following are 27 T cell receptor beta chains from one sample sequenced in a study of T-cell reconstitution after alpha-beta-depleted transplantation in children. Unique molecular identifiers were incorporated during preparation of the TCRbeta library. TCRdb reprocessed the PCR reads with MiXCR, giving one entry per CDR3 protein. In the table there are about 360,000 distinct CDR3 sequences, 10% to 15% of which are singletons. The input for sequencing was PBMCs, taken from the stem cell graft. The receptors come from a human donor who donated a stem cell graft to a child with Fanconi anemia.

Only a few counts were recorded for this clonotype. The chain recombines TRBV2 with TRBJ1-2; unclear D gene. The ends were cut back, 8 bases at V and 5 bases at J, with 6 bases in the middle. The CDR3 spans 10 residues. Germline CDR1 SNHLY, CDR2 FYNNEI. In nucleotides, the CDR3 is TGTGCCAGCCACTATTATGGCTACACCTTC. Its translation: CASHYYGYTF. The complete variable domain, with remaining parts taken from reference TRBV2 and TRBJ1-2, reads EPEVTQTPSHQVTQMGQEVILRCVPISNHLYFYWYRQILGQKVEFLVSFYNNEISEKSEIFDDQFSVERPDGSNFTLKIRSTKLEDSAMYFCASHYYGYTFGSGTRLTVV.

This clonotype was seen only a few times. The gene calls are TRBV2 and TRBJ2-1, with D perhaps TRBD2 (6 bases). This CDR3 has 13 residues. Trimming took off 3 bases at V and 11 bases at J, with 14 bases between the two ends. Germline lookup yields CDR1 SNHLY and CDR2 FYNNEI. Here the CDR3 DNA reads TGTGCCAGCAGTGAGGCCCTCGGAGGGAAGCAGTTCTTC. Amino acids: CASSEALGGKQFF.

This chain links TRBV7-2 with TRBJ2-7; TRBD1 matches 10 bases. The junction had 4 bases not matched to a gene; V was cut back by 5 bases and J by 3 bases. This CDR3 region has 14 residues. CDR1 SGHTA and CDR2 FQGNSA come from the germline V gene. The chain's CDR3 is CASSKRDRGYEQYF. The CDR3 region has the DNA TGTGCCAGCAGCAAACGGGACAGGGGCTACGAGCAGTACTTC.

This clonotype was detected ten times or more. The J gene is TRBJ2-2, the V gene TRBV5-1; D may be TRBD2 (5 bases). V lost 4 bases and J 4 bases, leaving 8 bases between the germline ends. CDR1 and CDR2 (germline): SGHRS, YFSETQ. This CDR3 has 13 residues. The CDR3 region is CASSHGITGELFF. The CDR3 DNA is TGCGCCAGCAGCCACGGGATCACCGGGGAGCTGTTTTTT.

A note on this clonotype: One end of the junction is discordant with germline, which a read error may explain. The rearrangement uses TRBV5-5 and TRBJ2-7, with 7 bases that match TRBD1. Germline assignment: CDR1 SGHKS and CDR2 YYEKEE (reference sequence). CDR3 length: 13 residues. The CDR3 reads CASSLGTGSRSNF. CDR3 sequence (DNA): TGTGCCAGCAGCTTGGGGACAGGTTCGAGGAGCAACTTC.

The genes are TRBV5-1 and TRBJ2-5; 7 bases agree with TRBD1. This CDR3 is 14 amino acids long. V shed 4 bases and J 5 bases; nucleotides not matched to a gene: 8. The germline CDR1 and CDR2 sequences are SGHRS and YFSETQ. The CDR3 spells CASSVQGSVETQYF. In DNA, the CDR3 is TGCGCCAGCAGCGTACAGGGGAGTGTTGAGACCCAGTACTTC.

This clonotype appeared a few times. The rearrangement links TRBV12-3 or TRBV12-4 to TRBJ2-2; TRBD2 matches 10 bases. Trimming removed 3 bases from V and 5 bases from J; junction bases left unmatched: 6. The CDR3 is 16 residues long. The CDR3 protein is CASSLNSGGGTGELFF. The CDR3, as DNA: TGTGCCAGCAGTTTGAACAGCGGGGGGGGTACCGGGGAGCTGTTTTTT.

V is TRBV12-3 or TRBV12-4 and J is TRBJ2-2; D remains unclear. Between the trimmed V and J ends, which lost 4 bases and 14 bases, there was a span of 14 bases. The CDR3 has 12 amino acids. The DNA for the CDR3 is TGTGCCAGCAGTTCCCCCGGCTCTGAACTGTTTTTT. This translates into CASSSPGSELFF.

This clonotype was found a few times. V usage is TRBV12-3 or TRBV12-4 and J usage is TRBJ1-1; 9 nucleotides line up with TRBD1. The CDR3 has 16 amino acids. Unmatched junction bases numbered 7, after V lost 0 bases and J lost 5 bases. The CDR3 region is CASSLAGTGTRTEAFF. CDR3 nucleotide sequence: TGTGCCAGCAGTTTAGCCGGGACAGGGACTAGGACTGAAGCTTTCTTT.

This clonotype appeared a few times. This rearrangement joins TRBV27 to TRBJ2-7; D is perhaps TRBD2 (6 bases). Between the trimmed V and J ends, which lost 3 bases and 0 bases, there was a span of 12 bases. The germline CDR1 and CDR2 sequences are MNHEY and SMNVEV (reference sequence). The CDR3 sequence is 15 residues long. This CDR3 is CASSFRRGPSYEQYF. The CDR3 nucleotides are TGTGCCAGCAGTTTCAGGCGGGGTCCCTCCTACGAGCAGTACTTC.

The rearrangement uses TRBV5-8 and TRBJ2-3; the match to TRBD1 covers 9 bases. J gave up 5 bases and V 3 bases, and 10 bases lay outside the gene matches. CDR1 is SGHTS, CDR2 YDEGEE, per germline. The CDR3 sequence is 16 residues long. Written as DNA, the CDR3 is TGTGCCAGCAGCTCAGCGCCGGGACAGGGATTAGATACGCAGTATTTT. Residues: CASSSAPGQGLDTQYF.

In its sample, this clonotype was seen a few times. DNA for the CDR3: TGTGCCAGCTCCGGGACACCTCTCTACGAGCAGTACTTC. Translating gives CASSGTPLYEQYF. The J gene is TRBJ2-7, the V gene TRBV12-3 or TRBV12-4; tentatively, D is TRBD1 (6 bases). Trimming took 8 bases from V and 3 from J, leaving 14 bases between them. The CDR3 length is 13 residues.

This clonotype was seen ten or more times. The V call is TRBV15, the J call TRBJ2-5; maybe TRBD2 (5 bases). Per the germline V gene, CDR1 is LNHNV and CDR2 is YYDKDF (reference sequence). The V end was cut by 1 base, the J end by 0 bases, with 9 bases between. The CDR3 has 15 amino acids. The CDR3 reads CATSRGGSDQETQYF. The DNA for the CDR3 is TGTGCCACCAGCAGAGGTGGGAGCGACCAAGAGACCCAGTACTTC.

This clonotype was detected a few times. J is TRBJ2-2 and V is TRBV25-1, with a tentative D call TRBD1 (6 bases). Trimming pared 2 bases from V and 2 bases from J, leaving 12 bases between. CDR1 is MGHDK, CDR2 SYGVNS, per germline. The CDR3 runs to 16 residues. The CDR3 is CASSEVRGFNTGELFF. The DNA of the CDR3 is TGTGCCAGCAGTGAAGTCAGGGGCTTTAACACCGGGGAGCTGTTTTTT.

This clonotype was picked up a small number of times. This chain uses TRBV6-5 with TRBJ1-4; D ambiguous. Trimming pared 7 bases from V and 10 bases from J, leaving 22 bases between. Per the germline V gene, CDR1 is MNHEY and CDR2 is SVGAGI. This CDR3 is built from 15 residues. The CDR3 sequence: CASMGLEPLPGKLFF. CDR3 coding DNA: TGTGCCAGCATGGGCCTTGAGCCACTACCGGGAAAACTGTTTTTT.

This chain connects TRBV2 to TRBJ2-2; D gene unclear. The germline V gene encodes CDR1 SNHLY and CDR2 FYNNEI. V lost 7 bases and J 7 bases, leaving 7 bases between the germline ends. The CDR3 covers 11 residues. This CDR3 reads CASISGGELFF. In DNA, the CDR3 is TGTGCCAGCATATCAGGCGGGGAGCTGTTTTTT.

J is TRBJ2-6 and V is TRBV6-2 or TRBV6-3, with 7 nucleotides matching TRBD2. Germline V gene lookup returns CDR1 MNHEY and CDR2 SVGEGT. The ends lost 2 bases at V and 3 bases at J; junction bases unmatched: 10. The CDR3 is made up of 18 amino acids. The CDR3 DNA follows: TGTGCCAGCAGTTACCAGGGCAGGGAGGGAGTTGGGGCCAACGTCCTGACTTTC. Residues: CASSYQGREGVGANVLTF.

This clonotype showed up many times. The chain combines TRBV4-2 with TRBJ2-3; 10 bases match TRBD2. Germline V gene sequence: CDR1 LGHNA, CDR2 YNFKEQ. Losses at the gene ends were 0 bases for V and 0 bases for J; bases not matched to a gene: 9. The CDR3 is 19 amino acids. The CDR3 DNA reads as TGTGCCAGCAGCCAAGATCGGCTAGCGGGGGAACTTAGCACAGATACGCAGTATTTT. Protein sequence: CASSQDRLAGELSTDTQYF.

V and J are TRBV7-8 and TRBJ1-2; D remains unclear. Germline V gives CDR1 SGHVS, CDR2 FQNEAQ. The germline V and J ends were trimmed by 8 bases and 4 bases, with 11 bases remaining between them. CDR3 length equals 12 residues. The CDR3 DNA reads as TGTGCCAGCGCCCAGGCCCTCTATGGCTACACCTTC. As protein: CASAQALYGYTF.

This clonotype was recorded many times. Its ends do not fully match the called genes, so a read error is possible. The chain links TRBV7-3 to TRBJ2-3; 7 nucleotides match TRBD1. The CDR3 sequence is 16 residues long. Germline V gene lookup returns CDR1 SGHTA and CDR2 FQGTGA. The CDR3, as DNA: TGTGCCAGCAGCATAACGCCGGGACAGCCCACAGATACGCAGTATTTT. This sequence encodes CASSITPGQPTDTQYF.

This chain links TRBV18 with TRBJ1-5; TRBD1 might be the D (5 bases). Per the germline V gene, CDR1 is KGHSH and CDR2 is LQKENI. The CDR3 runs 14 residues. Trimming shortened V by 4 bases and J by 2 bases, and 9 bases separated the two germline ends. The CDR3 here is CASSHGGGNQPQHF. The CDR3 DNA is TGTGCCAGCTCACATGGAGGGGGCAATCAGCCCCAGCATTTT.

This clonotype has a handful of counts. V and J are TRBV2 and TRBJ1-5, with TRBD1 as a possible D gene (6 bases). CDR1 and CDR2 from the germline V gene are SNHLY and FYNNEI. V shed 4 bases and J shed 0 bases, with 10 bases lying between them. This CDR3 comprises 15 residues. As DNA, the CDR3 is TGTGCCAGCAGTGGGACAGAATATAGCAATCAGCCCCAGCATTTT. The encoded protein is CASSGTEYSNQPQHF.

In this sample, this clonotype turned up a few times. The rearrangement links TRBV7-2 to TRBJ1-1; a weak D match, TRBD1 (5 bases). Germline loops: CDR1 SGHTA, CDR2 FQGNSA. There are 15 residues in the CDR3. V lost 0 bases, J lost 6 bases, and 14 bases lay in between. In DNA, the CDR3 is TGTGCCAGCAGCTTAGCGGCAGGGCGGGTCGCTGAAGCTTTCTTT. It is translated as CASSLAAGRVAEAFF.

This clonotype was counted ten times or more. The junction departs from germline at one end; a sequencing error may be responsible. The chain links TRBV5-1 to TRBJ2-1; D ambiguous. Germline CDR1 and CDR2: SGHRS and YFSETQ. This CDR3 contains 12 residues. This CDR3 reads CASSLAYNEQFF. CDR3 bases: TGTGCCAGCAGCTTAGCCTACAATGAGCAGTTCTTC.

This clonotype has a count of ten or more. The chain has TRBV5-1 and TRBJ1-3, with a weak D call TRBD1 (5 bases). The V gene's germline CDR1 is SGHRS and CDR2 YFSETQ. This CDR3 spans 15 amino acids. Trimming left V 2 bases short and J 0 bases short, with 9 bases between. CDR3 sequence (DNA): TGCGCCAGCAGCTTTGACAGCCGCTCTGGAAACACCATATATTTT. Amino acids: CASSFDSRSGNTIYF.

Comment on this clonotype: Its ends do not fully match the called genes, so a read error is possible. J is TRBJ1-6 and V is TRBV3-1; the D is unclear. The V gene's germline CDR1 is LGHDT and CDR2 YNNKEL (reference sequence). The CDR3 length is 11 residues. CDR3 protein: CASSQKAPCPF. CDR3 nucleotide sequence: TGTGCCAGCAGCCAAAAGGCCCCCTGCCCCTTT. The whole variable domain, remainder taken from reference TRBV3-1 and TRBJ1-6, is DTAVSQTPKYLVTQMGNDKSIKCEQNLGHDTMYWYKQDSKKFLKIMFSYNNKELIINETVPNRFSPKSPDKAHLNLHINSLELGDSAVYFCASSQKAPCPFGNGTRLTVT.

V usage is TRBV5-1 and J usage is TRBJ1-5; the match to TRBD1 covers 10 bases. The CDR3 loop spans 14 amino acids. Germline assignment: CDR1 SGHRS and CDR2 YFSETQ. Losses at the gene ends were 4 bases for V and 7 bases for J; bases not matched to a gene: 5. CDR3 nucleotides: TGCGCCAGCAGCGCCGGGACAGGGGCCCAGCCCCAGCATTTT. Amino acids: CASSAGTGAQPQHF.